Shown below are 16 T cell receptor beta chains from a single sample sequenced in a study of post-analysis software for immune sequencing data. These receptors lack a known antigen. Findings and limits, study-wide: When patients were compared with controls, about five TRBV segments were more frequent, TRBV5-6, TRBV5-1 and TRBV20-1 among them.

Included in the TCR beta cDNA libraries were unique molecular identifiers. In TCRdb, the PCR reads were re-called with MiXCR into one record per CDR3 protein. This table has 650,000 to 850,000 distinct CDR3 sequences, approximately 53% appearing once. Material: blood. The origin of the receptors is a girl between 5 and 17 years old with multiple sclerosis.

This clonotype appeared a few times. The CDR3 loop is CASNRPKGTQYF. CDR3 DNA sequence: TGTGCCAGCAACCGGCCCAAGGGTACGCAGTATTTT. This chain connects TRBV6-1 to TRBJ2-3; D is undetermined. The CDR3 has 12 residues. CDR1 and CDR2 from the germline V gene are MNHNS and SASEGT. V was pared by 7 bases and J by 8 bases, with 13 bases between.

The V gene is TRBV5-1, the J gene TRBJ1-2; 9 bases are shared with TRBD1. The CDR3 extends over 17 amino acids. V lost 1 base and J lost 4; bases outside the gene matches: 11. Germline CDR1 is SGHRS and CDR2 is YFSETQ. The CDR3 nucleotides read TGCGCCAGCAGCTTGTTTGGACAGGGGACATCCCCCTATGGCTACACCTTC. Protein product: CASSLFGQGTSPYGYTF.

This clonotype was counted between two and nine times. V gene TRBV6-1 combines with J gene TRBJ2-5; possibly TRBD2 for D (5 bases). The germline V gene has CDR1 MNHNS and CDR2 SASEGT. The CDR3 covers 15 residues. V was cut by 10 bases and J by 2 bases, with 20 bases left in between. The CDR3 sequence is CATVGSVFRQETQYF. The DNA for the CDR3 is TGTGCCACGGTAGGGAGCGTATTTCGTCAAGAGACCCAGTACTTC.

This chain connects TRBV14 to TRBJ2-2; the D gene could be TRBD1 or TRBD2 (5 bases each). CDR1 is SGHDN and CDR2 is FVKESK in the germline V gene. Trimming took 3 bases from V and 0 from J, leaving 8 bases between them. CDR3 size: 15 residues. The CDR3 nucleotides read TGTGCCAGCAGCCAGGGGGTCGCGAACACCGGGGAGCTGTTTTTT. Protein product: CASSQGVANTGELFF.

The CDR3 coding sequence is TGTGCCAGCAGTTACCAGATCCACGAGCAGTACTTC. Protein: CASSYQIHEQYF. The J gene is TRBJ2-4, the V gene TRBV6-2 or TRBV6-3, with unresolved D. The better agreement between TRBJ2-7 and the DNA end casts doubt on the J call. The CDR3 loop spans 12 amino acids. The germline CDR1 and CDR2 sequences are MNHEY and SVGEGT.

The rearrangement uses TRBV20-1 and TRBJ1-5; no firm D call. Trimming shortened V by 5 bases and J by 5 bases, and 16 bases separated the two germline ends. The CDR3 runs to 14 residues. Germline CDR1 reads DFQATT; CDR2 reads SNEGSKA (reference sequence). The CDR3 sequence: CSAPHVDPDQPQHF. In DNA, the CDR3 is TGCAGTGCTCCCCATGTGGACCCAGATCAGCCCCAGCATTTT.

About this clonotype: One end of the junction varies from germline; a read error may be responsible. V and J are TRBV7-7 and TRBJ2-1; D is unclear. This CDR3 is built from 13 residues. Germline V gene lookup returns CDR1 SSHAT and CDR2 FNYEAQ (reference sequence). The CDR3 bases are TGTGCTAGCAGCGCGTCAAGGATCAATGAGCAGTTCTTC. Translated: CASSASRINEQFF.

The CDR3 DNA is TGCAGTGCTAGAGGTGGGACAGGGGAGGCAGAAGCTTTCTTT. Its protein is CSARGGTGEAEAFF. The chain has TRBV20-1 and TRBJ1-1; 10 nucleotides agree with TRBD1. CDR3 length: 14 amino acids. Germline values: CDR1 DFQATT, CDR2 SNEGSKA (reference sequence). Unmatched junction bases numbered 7, after V lost 1 base and J lost 8 bases.

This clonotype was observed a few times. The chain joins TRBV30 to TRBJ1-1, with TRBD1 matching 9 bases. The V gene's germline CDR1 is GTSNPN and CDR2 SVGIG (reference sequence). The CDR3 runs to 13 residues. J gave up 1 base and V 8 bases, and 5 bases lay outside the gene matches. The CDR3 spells CAGQGQSNTEAFF. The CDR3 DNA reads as TGTGCCGGACAGGGGCAATCGAACACTGAAGCTTTCTTT.

CDR3 residues: CSAIGTDYEQYF. Written as DNA, the CDR3 is TGCAGTGCTATTGGCACGGACTACGAGCAGTACTTC. This rearrangement joins TRBV20-1 to TRBJ2-7; unclear D gene. The V end lost 4 bases, the J end lost 3 bases, and 10 bases lay between the germline ends. Germline CDR1 and CDR2: DFQATT and SNEGSKA (reference sequence). The CDR3 has 12 amino acids.

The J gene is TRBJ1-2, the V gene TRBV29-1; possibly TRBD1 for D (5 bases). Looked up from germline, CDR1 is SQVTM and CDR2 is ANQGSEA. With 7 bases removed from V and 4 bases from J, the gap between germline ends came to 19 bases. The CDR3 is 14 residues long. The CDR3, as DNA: TGCAGCGCTCAAGGTGGGGCGCGAATCTATGGCTACACCTTC. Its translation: CSAQGGARIYGYTF.

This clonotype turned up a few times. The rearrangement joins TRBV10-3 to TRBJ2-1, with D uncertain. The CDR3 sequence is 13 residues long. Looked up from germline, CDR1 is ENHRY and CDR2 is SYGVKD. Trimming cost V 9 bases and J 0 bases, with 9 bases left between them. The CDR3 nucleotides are TGTGCCATTTCGACGGTCTCCTACAATGAGCAGTTCTTC. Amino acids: CAISTVSYNEQFF.

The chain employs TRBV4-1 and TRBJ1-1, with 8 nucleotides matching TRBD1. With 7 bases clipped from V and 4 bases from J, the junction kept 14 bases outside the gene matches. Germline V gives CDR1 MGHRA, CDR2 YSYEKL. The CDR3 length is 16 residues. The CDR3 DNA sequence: TGCGCCAGCACCGGTCGACAACGGACAGGGTCCACTGAAGCTTTCTTT. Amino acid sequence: CASTGRQRTGSTEAFF.

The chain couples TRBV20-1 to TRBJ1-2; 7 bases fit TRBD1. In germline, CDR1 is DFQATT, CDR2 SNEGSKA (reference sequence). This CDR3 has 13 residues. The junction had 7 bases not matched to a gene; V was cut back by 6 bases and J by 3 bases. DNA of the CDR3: TGCAGTGCCAGGGGGACAGCGGACTATGGCTACACCTTC. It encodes CSARGTADYGYTF.

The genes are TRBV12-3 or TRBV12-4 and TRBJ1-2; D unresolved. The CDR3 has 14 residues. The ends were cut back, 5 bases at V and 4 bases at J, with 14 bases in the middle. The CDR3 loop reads CASSPKMVRYGYTF. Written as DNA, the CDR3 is TGTGCCAGCAGTCCCAAAATGGTCCGCTATGGCTACACCTTC.

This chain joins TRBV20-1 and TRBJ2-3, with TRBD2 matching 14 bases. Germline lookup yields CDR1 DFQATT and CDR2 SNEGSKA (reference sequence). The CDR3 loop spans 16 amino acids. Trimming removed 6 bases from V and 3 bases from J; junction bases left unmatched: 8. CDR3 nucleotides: TGCAGTGCCCCGGGACTAGCGGGAGAGAATACAGATACGCAGTATTTT. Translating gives CSAPGLAGENTDTQYF.